One sample yielded the 28 T cell receptor beta chains listed below, sequenced in a study of T cells after somatic rescue of genetic block (dated by TCRdb to 2020 to 2021). Library creation used the immunoSEQ multiplex PCR assay. TCRdb limited this immuneACCESS table to in-frame rearrangements with V and J called. A share of clones is missing; checked studies link under half to unresolved V genes, and the rest is unexplained. The sample table records about 70,000 clones; just over 90% of these occur just once. The ten largest clones add up to around 2.8% of the sample. Specimen: peripheral blood mononuclear cells (PBMCs). The receptors derive from a middle-aged man.

This clone was observed a handful of times. The chain couples TRBV28 to TRBJ1-1, with D tentatively TRBD1 (6 bases). This CDR3 spans 11 amino acids. With 10 bases removed from V and 5 bases from J, the gap between germline ends came to 11 bases. Germline V lookup: CDR1 MDHEN, CDR2 SYDVKM. The CDR3 DNA reads TGTGCCACCAGGGGTAGGACTGAAGCTTTCTTT. Its translation is CATRGRTEAFF.

The chain recombines TRBV4-3 with TRBJ2-1; D tentatively reads TRBD1 or TRBD2 (5 bases each). With 4 bases removed from V and 8 bases from J, the gap between germline ends came to 15 bases. The V gene's germline CDR1 is LGHNA and CDR2 YSLEER. The CDR3 extends over 14 amino acids. In DNA, the CDR3 is TGCGCCAGCAGCCGGGGACCCCCCGGCGATGAGCAGTTCTTC. Its protein product is CASSRGPPGDEQFF.

The chain uses TRBV9 and TRBJ2-5; weak D call: TRBD2 (6 bases). Germline V lookup: CDR1 SGDLS, CDR2 YYNGEE. Between the trimmed V and J ends, which lost 4 bases and 5 bases, there was a span of 15 bases. The CDR3 totals 14 residues. CDR3 protein: CASSIRELGETQYF. The CDR3 DNA reads as TGTGCCAGCAGCATCCGGGAGCTCGGGGAGACCCAGTACTTC.

The chain couples TRBV11-1 to TRBJ2-7; the D gene is possibly TRBD1 (5 bases). CDR1 and CDR2 from the germline V gene are SGHAT and FQDESV (reference sequence). The CDR3 sequence is 14 residues long. V lost 6 bases and J lost 12, with 24 bases in between. CDR3 in DNA: TGTGCCAGCAGTCTCACTACGGGCAGGGTCCCCTGGTACTTC. It translates to CASSLTTGRVPWYF.

The V gene is TRBV20-1, the J gene TRBJ1-4, with D perhaps matching TRBD1 (6 bases). CDR1 DFQATT and CDR2 SNEGSKA come from the germline V gene (reference sequence). With 3 bases removed from V and 10 bases from J, the gap between germline ends came to 9 bases. This CDR3 comprises 11 residues. CDR3 in DNA: TGCAGTGCTAGGGGACAAACAAAACTGTTTTTT. Protein: CSARGQTKLFF.

V and J are TRBV27 and TRBJ2-5, with D maybe TRBD1 (5 bases). This CDR3 comprises 16 residues. Trimming pared 6 bases from V and 0 bases from J, leaving 17 bases between. Germline V lookup: CDR1 MNHEY, CDR2 SMNVEV (reference sequence). CDR3 nucleotide sequence: TGTGCCAGCAGCTACCAGGACAACGCATACCAAGAGACCCAGTACTTC. Protein sequence: CASSYQDNAYQETQYF.

The genes are TRBV10-3 and TRBJ2-7; TRBD1 aligns across 7 bases. Germline V CDR1 and CDR2: ENHRY, SYGVKD. The V and J ends lost 10 bases and 2 bases, in that order; junction bases with no gene match: 11. This CDR3 comprises 14 residues. The CDR3 sequence: CATGLTGTAYEQYF. In nucleotides, the CDR3 is TGTGCCACCGGACTGACAGGGACAGCCTACGAGCAGTACTTC.

The J gene is TRBJ2-5, the V gene TRBV20-1, with D hard to call. Trimming took off 5 bases at V and 5 bases at J, with 9 bases between the two ends. CDR3 length: 11 amino acids. Germline-derived CDR1 and CDR2 are DFQATT and SNEGSKA (reference sequence). This chain's CDR3 is CSASLLETQYF. The CDR3, as DNA: TGCAGTGCTTCCTTGTTGGAGACCCAGTACTTC.

CDR3: CASSPGSNTEAFF. Here the CDR3 DNA reads TGTGCCAGCTCACCGGGCAGTAACACTGAAGCTTTCTTT. The chain carries TRBV18 and TRBJ1-1; D gene uncertain. Trimming removed 3 bases from V and 2 bases from J, with 7 bases in between. The V gene's germline CDR1 is KGHSH and CDR2 LQKENI. This CDR3 has 13 residues.

The V and J genes are TRBV2 and TRBJ2-3; D may match TRBD1 or TRBD2 (5 bases each). This CDR3 has 15 residues. Trimming left V 4 bases short and J 6 bases short, with 17 bases between. Germline values: CDR1 SNHLY, CDR2 FYNNEI. CDR3: CASSVRDPWEDTQYF. CDR3 bases: TGTGCCAGCAGTGTGAGGGACCCCTGGGAGGATACGCAGTATTTT.

The rearrangement joins TRBV6-6 to TRBJ1-5, with D tentatively TRBD1 (6 bases). CDR1 is MNHNY, CDR2 SVGAGI, per germline (reference sequence). The V gene lost 6 bases and the J gene lost 7 bases, with 13 bases spanning the gap. This CDR3 contains 13 residues. DNA of the CDR3: TGTGCCAGCAGCCAGGGGCAATACCAGCCCCAGCATTTT. Encoded protein: CASSQGQYQPQHF.

This clone was seen a handful of times. The chain joins TRBV7-2 to TRBJ2-1; a possible D gene is TRBD2 (5 bases). The CDR3 has 12 amino acids. The germline gives CDR1 SGHTA, CDR2 FQGNSA. V was trimmed by 5 bases and J by 8 bases, leaving 10 bases between them. In DNA, the CDR3 is TGTGCCAGCAGCAGACCGGAGGATGAGCAGTTCTTC. Translation: CASSRPEDEQFF.

This sequence joins TRBV4-1 and TRBJ1-2; 9 nucleotides align to TRBD1. V lost 2 bases to trimming and J lost 3 bases; unmatched junction nucleotides: 1. CDR1 is MGHRA and CDR2 is YSYEKL in the germline V gene. The CDR3 runs to 14 residues. CDR3 sequence (DNA): TGCGCCAGCAGCCAACGGACAGGGGACTATGGCTACACCTTC. Translated: CASSQRTGDYGYTF.

This chain uses TRBV6-5 with TRBJ1-1; perhaps TRBD1 as D (5 bases). Trimming removed 0 bases at V and 7 bases at J, with 12 bases between. This CDR3 spans 14 amino acids. Looked up from germline, CDR1 is MNHEY and CDR2 is SVGAGI. CDR3 in DNA: TGTGCCAGCAGTTACTCGAGTCAGGGAATTGAAGCTTTCTTT. Amino acids: CASSYSSQGIEAFF.

V and J are TRBV6-5 and TRBJ2-7; 8 bases match TRBD2. The CDR3 is 16 residues long. The V segment lost 0 bases and the J segment 1 base; nucleotides outside the gene matches: 5. Germline values: CDR1 MNHEY, CDR2 SVGAGI. The CDR3 DNA is TGTGCCAGCAGTTACTCGAGGCTAGCGGGTTCCTACGAGCAGTACTTC. Translating gives CASSYSRLAGSYEQYF.

V usage is TRBV2 and J usage is TRBJ2-3; 7 bases are a match to TRBD1. Trimming took 10 bases from V and 6 from J; bases not matched to a gene: 10. Germline lookup yields CDR1 SNHLY and CDR2 FYNNEI. The CDR3 is 13 residues long. CDR3 protein: CANGQAESDTQYF. CDR3 coding DNA: TGTGCCAACGGACAGGCGGAATCGGATACGCAGTATTTT.

This clone was picked up one time. This chain joins TRBV10-2 and TRBJ1-1; 9 bases are a match to TRBD1. V was pared by 7 bases and J by 0 bases, with 6 bases of the junction left unmatched. The CDR3 is made up of 15 amino acids. CDR1 is WSHSY and CDR2 is SAAADI in the germline V gene. CDR3 bases: TGCGCCAGCAATAAACAGGGGGCGATGAACACTGAAGCTTTCTTT. Translation: CASNKQGAMNTEAFF.

The chain employs TRBV7-9 and TRBJ2-7, with 8 bases identical to TRBD1. Germline V lookup: CDR1 SEHNR, CDR2 FQNEAQ (reference sequence). The CDR3 loop spans 17 amino acids. V dropped 5 bases and J dropped 2; count of bases not matched to a gene: 14. CDR3 DNA: TGTGCCAGCAGCCCGGGACGACCGGGACAGGATACCTACGAGCAGTACTTC. Its translation: CASSPGRPGQDTYEQYF.

The genes are TRBV27 and TRBJ1-5, with 11 bases lining up with TRBD1. The CDR3 has 14 amino acids. J was trimmed by 6 bases and V by 5 bases; bases with no gene match: 3. Per germline, CDR1 MNHEY and CDR2 SMNVEV (reference sequence). The CDR3 sequence is CASSRDRGVQPQHF. In nucleotides, the CDR3 is TGTGCCAGCAGTCGGGACAGGGGGGTTCAGCCCCAGCATTTT.

The rearrangement links TRBV6-5 to TRBJ2-1, with 7 bases fitting TRBD2. The CDR3 contains 15 residues. The J segment lost 0 bases and the V segment lost 6 bases, leaving 5 bases of the junction unmatched. Germline V CDR1 and CDR2: MNHEY, SVGAGI. The CDR3 DNA follows: TGTGCCAGCAGCCCCGGGGGGTACTCCTACAATGAGCAGTTCTTC. It is translated as CASSPGGYSYNEQFF.

The chain combines TRBV7-9 with TRBJ2-3; 11 nucleotides agree with TRBD1. V trimming: 1 base; J trimming: 5 bases; junction bases outside the gene matches: 5. The CDR3 length is 16 residues. Germline V gives CDR1 SEHNR, CDR2 FQNEAQ (reference sequence). The CDR3 sequence: CASSLEGQGVGDTQYF. CDR3 DNA: TGTGCCAGCAGCTTAGAGGGACAGGGGGTTGGAGATACGCAGTATTTT.

This clone was observed a few times. This rearrangement joins TRBV18 to TRBJ2-5; D may be TRBD1 (5 bases). Trimming shortened V by 1 base and J by 5 bases, and 8 bases separated the two germline ends. CDR3 size: 13 residues. Germline CDR1 KGHSH, CDR2 LQKENI. For the CDR3, the DNA is TGTGCCAGCTCACCACGGCAGGGCGAGACCCAGTACTTC. Translating gives CASSPRQGETQYF.

Concerning this clone itself: The sample has other DNA sequences that encode this CDR3 too. V usage is TRBV19 and J usage is TRBJ2-2; 7 bases fit TRBD1. Germline trimming cut 9 bases from V and 3 bases from J; bases unmatched to any gene: 10. CDR3 size: 15 residues. The germline CDR1 and CDR2 sequences are LNHDA and SQIVND (reference sequence). The CDR3: CASRRNRGDTGELFF. DNA for the CDR3: TGTGCCAGCCGGAGGAACAGGGGCGACACCGGGGAGCTGTTTTTT.

This rearrangement joins TRBV5-4 to TRBJ2-5; 7 bases are shared with TRBD2. Germline V gives CDR1 SGHNT, CDR2 YYREEE (reference sequence). Losses at the gene ends were 7 bases for V and 0 bases for J; bases not matched to a gene: 3. The CDR3 consists of 13 residues. The chain's CDR3 is CASGSGDQETQYF. In DNA, the CDR3 is TGTGCCAGCGGGAGCGGGGACCAAGAGACCCAGTACTTC.

This chain's CDR3 is CASSLATGALQNTGELFF. CDR3 DNA sequence: TGTGCCAGCAGTTTAGCTACAGGGGCCCTCCAGAACACCGGGGAGCTGTTTTTT. This sequence joins TRBV27 and TRBJ2-2; TRBD1 matches at 7 bases. The germline gives CDR1 MNHEY, CDR2 SMNVEV (reference sequence). The CDR3 consists of 18 residues. The ends lost 2 bases at V and 1 base at J; junction bases unmatched: 10.

The V call is TRBV27, the J call TRBJ2-1, with D uncertain. The V and J ends lost 6 bases and 4 bases respectively, with 10 bases between them. This CDR3 has 13 amino acids. Germline V gives CDR1 MNHEY, CDR2 SMNVEV (reference sequence). CDR3 sequence reads: CASSWTEYNEQFF. The DNA of the CDR3 is TGTGCCAGCAGCTGGACCGAGTACAATGAGCAGTTCTTC.

The gene calls are TRBV19 and TRBJ2-5; 11 nucleotides match TRBD1. Matching the DNA end better, TRBJ2-7 makes the J call doubtful. Germline V lookup: CDR1 LNHDA, CDR2 SQIVND (reference sequence). This CDR3 is built from 15 residues. CDR3 nucleotides: TGTGCCAGTAGTTATGGGACAGGGGGGACCTACGAGCAGTACTTC. Protein: CASSYGTGGTYEQYF.

V and J are TRBV5-1 and TRBJ2-6, with D unclear. The CDR3 runs 15 residues. Germline V gene sequence: CDR1 SGHRS, CDR2 YFSETQ. The V and J ends lost 2 bases and 6 bases respectively, with 12 bases between them. This chain's CDR3 is CASSFRSPAANVLTF. The CDR3, as DNA: TGCGCCAGCAGCTTCAGATCCCCTGCGGCCAACGTCCTGACTTTC. The full variable domain, with the rest looked up from reference TRBV5-1 and TRBJ2-6, is KAGVTQTPRYLIKTRGQQVTLSCSPISGHRSVSWYQQTPGQGLQFLFEYFSETQRNKGNFPGRFSGRQFSNSRSEMNVSTLELGDSALYLCASSFRSPAANVLTFGAGSRLTVL.